This T cell receptor (beta chain) emerged from a study of blood T cell repertoires in COVID-19. This clone was detected ten times or more. Only in-frame clones appear in the TCRdb table, and some are missing; sequencing was by immunoSEQ multiplex PCR. The profile covers 350,000 or so clones, with roughly 87% appearing a single time and approximately 0.93% taken by the ten largest. The ends were cut back, 4 bases at V and 8 bases at J, with 15 bases in the middle. The CDR3 loop spans 13 amino acids. Germline V gene data show CDR1 as SGDLS and CDR2 as YYNGEE. The gene calls are TRBV9 and TRBJ1-2; TRBD1 might be the D (5 bases). This sequence originates from a woman aged 30 to 39 who had recovered from COVID-19. Sequencing was done on a sample of PBMCs or T cells enriched from blood (not recorded which). CDR3 amino acids: CASSPPWGVGYTF. The DNA for the CDR3 is TGTGCCAGCAGCCCTCCTTGGGGGGTCGGCTACACCTTC.